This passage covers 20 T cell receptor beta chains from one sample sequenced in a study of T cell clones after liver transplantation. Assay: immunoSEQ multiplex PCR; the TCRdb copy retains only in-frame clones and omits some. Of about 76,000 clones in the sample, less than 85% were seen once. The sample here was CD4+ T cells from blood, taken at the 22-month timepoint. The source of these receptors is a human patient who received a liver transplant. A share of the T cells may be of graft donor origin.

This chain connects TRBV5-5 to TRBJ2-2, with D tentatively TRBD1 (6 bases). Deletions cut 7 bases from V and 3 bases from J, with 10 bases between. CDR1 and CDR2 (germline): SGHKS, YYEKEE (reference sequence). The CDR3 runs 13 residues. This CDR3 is CASGYRDTGELFF. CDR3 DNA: TGTGCCAGCGGATACAGGGACACCGGGGAGCTGTTTTTT.

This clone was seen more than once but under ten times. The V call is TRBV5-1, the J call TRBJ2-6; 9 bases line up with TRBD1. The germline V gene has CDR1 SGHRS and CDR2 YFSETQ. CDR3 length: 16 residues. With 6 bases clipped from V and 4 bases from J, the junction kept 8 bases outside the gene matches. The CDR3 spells CASTGTGPSGANVLTF. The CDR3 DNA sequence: TGCGCCAGCACGGGGACAGGGCCTTCCGGGGCCAACGTCCTGACTTTC.

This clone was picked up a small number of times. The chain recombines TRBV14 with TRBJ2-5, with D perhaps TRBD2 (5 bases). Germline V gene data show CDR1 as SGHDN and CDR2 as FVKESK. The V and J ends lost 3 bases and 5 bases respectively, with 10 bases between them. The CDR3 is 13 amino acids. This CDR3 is CASSHQPGETQYF. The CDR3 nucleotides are TGTGCCAGCAGCCACCAGCCGGGGGAGACCCAGTACTTC.

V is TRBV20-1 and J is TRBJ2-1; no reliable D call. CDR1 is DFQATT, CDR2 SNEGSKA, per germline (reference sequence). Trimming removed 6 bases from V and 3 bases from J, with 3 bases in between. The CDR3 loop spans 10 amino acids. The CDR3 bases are TGCAGTGCGGTCTACAATGAGCAGTTCTTC. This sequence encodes CSAVYNEQFF.

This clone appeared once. The CDR3 nucleotides are TGTGCCAGCAGCCGGACAAACCAAGAGACCCAGTACTTC. As protein: CASSRTNQETQYF. This chain connects TRBV11-3 to TRBJ2-5, with TRBD1 as a possible D gene (5 bases). Germline CDR1 and CDR2: SGHNT and YENEEA. V shed 5 bases and J shed 0 bases, with 7 bases lying between them. This CDR3 has 13 residues.

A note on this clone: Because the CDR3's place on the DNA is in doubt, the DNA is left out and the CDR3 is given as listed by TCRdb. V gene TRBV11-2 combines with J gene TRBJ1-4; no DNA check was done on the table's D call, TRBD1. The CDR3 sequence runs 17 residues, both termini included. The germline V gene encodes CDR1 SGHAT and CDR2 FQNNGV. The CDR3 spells CASSLVSLDREEEKLFF.

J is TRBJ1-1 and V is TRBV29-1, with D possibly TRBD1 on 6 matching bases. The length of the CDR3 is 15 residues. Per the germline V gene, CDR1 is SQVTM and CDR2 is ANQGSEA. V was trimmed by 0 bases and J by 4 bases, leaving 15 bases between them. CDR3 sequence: CSVEDRAGAFTEAFF. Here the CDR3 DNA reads TGCAGCGTTGAAGATCGTGCGGGGGCGTTCACTGAAGCTTTCTTT.

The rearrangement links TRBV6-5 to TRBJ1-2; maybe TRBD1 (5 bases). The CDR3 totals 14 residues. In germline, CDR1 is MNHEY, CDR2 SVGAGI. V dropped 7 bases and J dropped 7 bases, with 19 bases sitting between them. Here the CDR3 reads CASTPAARESGYTF. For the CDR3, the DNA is TGTGCCAGCACTCCCGCGGCCAGGGAAAGTGGCTACACCTTC.

The CDR3 nucleotides read TGTGCCAGCAGCCTGGGAGGGCTCTATAACAATGAGCAGTTCTTC. Amino acid sequence: CASSLGGLYNNEQFF. This sequence joins TRBV11-2 and TRBJ2-1; 7 nucleotides align to TRBD2. Germline V gives CDR1 SGHAT, CDR2 FQNNGV. V was pared by 5 bases and J by 5 bases, with 9 bases of the junction left unmatched. The length of the CDR3 is 15 residues.

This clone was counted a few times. CDR3 DNA sequence: TGTGCCAGCACCGAACAAACCGGGGAGCTGTTTTTT. Its translation is CASTEQTGELFF. The genes are TRBV7-2 and TRBJ2-2; D gene ambiguous. The germline V gene has CDR1 SGHTA and CDR2 FQGNSA. Trimming stripped 7 bases from V and 5 bases from J, with 8 bases between. The CDR3 loop spans 12 amino acids.

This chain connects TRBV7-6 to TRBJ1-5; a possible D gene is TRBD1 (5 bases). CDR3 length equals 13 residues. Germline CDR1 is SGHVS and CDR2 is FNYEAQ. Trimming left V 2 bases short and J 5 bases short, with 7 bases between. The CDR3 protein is CASSLTGDQPQHF. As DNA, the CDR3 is TGTGCCAGCAGCTTAACAGGCGATCAGCCCCAGCATTTT.

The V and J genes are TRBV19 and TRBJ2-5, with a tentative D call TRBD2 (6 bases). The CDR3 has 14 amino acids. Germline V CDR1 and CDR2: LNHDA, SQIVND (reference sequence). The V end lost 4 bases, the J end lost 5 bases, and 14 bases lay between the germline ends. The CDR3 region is CASSSGTGWETQYF. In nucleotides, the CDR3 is TGTGCCAGTAGTAGTGGGACTGGATGGGAGACCCAGTACTTC.

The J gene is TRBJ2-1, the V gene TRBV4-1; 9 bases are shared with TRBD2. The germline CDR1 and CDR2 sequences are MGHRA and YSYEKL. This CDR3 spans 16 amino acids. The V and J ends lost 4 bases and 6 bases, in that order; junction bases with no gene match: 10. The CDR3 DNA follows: TGCGCCAGCAGCCTCTTCTGGGGGACTAGCATCAATGAGCAGTTCTTC. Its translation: CASSLFWGTSINEQFF.

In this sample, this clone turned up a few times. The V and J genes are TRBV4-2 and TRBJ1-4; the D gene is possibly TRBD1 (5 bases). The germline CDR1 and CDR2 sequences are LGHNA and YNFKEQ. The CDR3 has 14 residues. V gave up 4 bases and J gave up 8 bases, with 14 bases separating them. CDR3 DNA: TGTGCCAGCAGCCGGGGAGGGACGGGCGAAAAACTGTTTTTT. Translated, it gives CASSRGGTGEKLFF.

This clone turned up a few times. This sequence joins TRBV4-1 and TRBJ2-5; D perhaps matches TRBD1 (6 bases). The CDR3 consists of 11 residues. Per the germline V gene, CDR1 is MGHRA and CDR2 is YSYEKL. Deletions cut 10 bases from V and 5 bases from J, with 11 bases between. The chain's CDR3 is CATRQGETQYF. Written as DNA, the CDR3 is TGCGCCACTCGGCAGGGGGAGACCCAGTACTTC.

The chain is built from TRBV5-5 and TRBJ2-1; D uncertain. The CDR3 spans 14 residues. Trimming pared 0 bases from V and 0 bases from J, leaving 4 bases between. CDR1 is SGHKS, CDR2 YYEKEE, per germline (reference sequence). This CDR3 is CASSLEISYNEQFF. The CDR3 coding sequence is TGTGCCAGCAGCTTGGAAATCTCCTACAATGAGCAGTTCTTC.

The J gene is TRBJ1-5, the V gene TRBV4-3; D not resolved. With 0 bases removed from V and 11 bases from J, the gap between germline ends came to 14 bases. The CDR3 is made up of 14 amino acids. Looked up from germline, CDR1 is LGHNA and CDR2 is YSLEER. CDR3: CASSQDLPQSAQHF. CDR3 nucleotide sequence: TGCGCCAGCAGCCAAGATCTGCCCCAATCAGCCCAGCATTTT.

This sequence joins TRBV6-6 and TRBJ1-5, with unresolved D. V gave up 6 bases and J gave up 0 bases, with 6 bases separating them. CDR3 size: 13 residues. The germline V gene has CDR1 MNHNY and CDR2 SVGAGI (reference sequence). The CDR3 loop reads CASSLDSNQPQHF. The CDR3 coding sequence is TGTGCCAGCAGCTTAGATAGCAATCAGCCCCAGCATTTT.

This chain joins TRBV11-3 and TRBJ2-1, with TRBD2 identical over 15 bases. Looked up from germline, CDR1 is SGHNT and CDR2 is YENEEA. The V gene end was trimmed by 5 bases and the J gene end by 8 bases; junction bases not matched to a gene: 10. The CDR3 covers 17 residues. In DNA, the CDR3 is TGTGCCAGCAGCCCCCATGGACTAGCGGGAGGGGTGGATGAGCAGTTCTTC. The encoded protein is CASSPHGLAGGVDEQFF.

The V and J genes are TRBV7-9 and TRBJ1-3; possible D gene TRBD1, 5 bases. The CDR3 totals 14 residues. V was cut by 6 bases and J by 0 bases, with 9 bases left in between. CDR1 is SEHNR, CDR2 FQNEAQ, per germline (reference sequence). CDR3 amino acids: CASSLQASGNTIYF. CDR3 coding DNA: TGTGCCAGCAGTCTACAGGCCTCTGGAAACACCATATATTTT.